One and the same sample provided the 7 T cell receptor beta chains below, sequenced in a study of shared clonotypes between healthy human individuals. Clones were sequenced by immunoSEQ multiplex PCR, and TCRdb holds only the in-frame ones, with some missing. The sample records nearly 1 million clones, roughly 72% being singletons. What was sequenced was memory CD4+ T cells sorted from blood. Indicated subset: CD45RA-negative fraction. The receptors derive from a man between 18 and 29 years old in good health.

This clone was detected a few times. The chain uses TRBV7-2 and TRBJ2-2; tentative D call: TRBD1 (6 bases). Germline V gene data show CDR1 as SGHTA and CDR2 as FQGNSA. This CDR3 has 15 amino acids. V lost 5 bases and J lost 1, with 11 bases in between. The CDR3 DNA sequence: TGTGCCAGCAGCAAGGGACACGGGAACACCGGGGAGCTGTTTTTT. Protein sequence: CASSKGHGNTGELFF.

V usage is TRBV12-5 and J usage is TRBJ1-5; tentative D call: TRBD1 (6 bases). With 6 bases removed from V and 4 bases from J, the gap between germline ends came to 10 bases. Germline V gene data show CDR1 as LGHNT and CDR2 as FRNRAP. The CDR3 totals 13 residues. The CDR3 DNA reads as TGTGCTAGTGGAACCGGGACAAATCAGCCCCAGCATTTT. Its translation: CASGTGTNQPQHF.

This clone is a singleton in its sample. The CDR3 loop reads CASSVGAGSTDTQYF. CDR3 DNA: TGTGCCAGTAGTGTAGGGGCGGGAAGCACAGATACGCAGTATTTT. The chain recombines TRBV19 with TRBJ2-3; possible D gene TRBD2, 6 bases. Germline loops: CDR1 LNHDA, CDR2 SQIVND (reference sequence). V was cut by 5 bases and J by 0 bases, with 12 bases left in between. The CDR3 runs 15 residues.

This chain links TRBV5-4 with TRBJ2-7; 9 bases align to TRBD1. The germline V gene has CDR1 SGHNT and CDR2 YYREEE (reference sequence). J was trimmed by 7 bases and V by 3 bases; bases with no gene match: 11. The CDR3 spans 15 residues. This CDR3 is CASSYREGQGTEQYF. CDR3 in DNA: TGTGCCAGCAGCTACCGTGAGGGACAGGGCACAGAGCAGTACTTC.

The chain uses TRBV6-5 and TRBJ1-2; unclear D gene. Per the germline V gene, CDR1 is MNHEY and CDR2 is SVGAGI. The CDR3 length is 14 residues. The V and J ends lost 7 bases and 1 base respectively, with 13 bases between them. CDR3 coding DNA: TGTGCCAGCAAAAAGGGTACAGTTAACTATGGCTACACCTTC. Protein: CASKKGTVNYGYTF.

The genes are TRBV9 and TRBJ2-1; D unclear. The germline V gene has CDR1 SGDLS and CDR2 YYNGEE. This CDR3 has 13 residues. V was shortened by 0 bases and J by 7 bases, with 8 bases between the two germline ends. The chain's CDR3 is CASSVDEGNEQFF. In DNA form, the CDR3 reads TGTGCCAGCAGCGTAGACGAAGGGAATGAGCAGTTCTTC.

The chain recombines TRBV9 with TRBJ2-7, with 7 bases fitting TRBD1. Germline V gene sequence: CDR1 SGDLS, CDR2 YYNGEE. The V and J ends lost 4 bases and 9 bases, in that order; junction bases with no gene match: 7. CDR3 length equals 12 residues. This CDR3 is CASSLSGTVQYF. The CDR3 coding sequence is TGTGCCAGCAGCCTCTCAGGGACAGTGCAGTACTTC.